Following are 14 T cell receptor beta chains from one sample sequenced in a study of shared clonotypes between healthy human individuals. Naive CD8 cells comprised CD45RO-negative, CCR7-positively selected cells, excluding terminally differentiated effector memory CD45RA+ cells. Some clones are missing from TCRdb's copy, which holds only in-frame ones; the method was immunoSEQ multiplex PCR. The data show around 1.9 million clones, 93% seen once. The sequenced material came from naive CD8+ T cells from PBMCs. These receptors were obtained from a man between 18 and 29 years old in good health. Some clones in this sample may be carry-over from other donors' samples.

The V and J genes are TRBV7-3 and TRBJ1-2; tentatively, D is TRBD1 (5 bases). V dropped 6 bases and J dropped 3 bases, with 11 bases sitting between them. In germline, CDR1 is SGHTA, CDR2 FQGTGA. This CDR3 contains 13 residues. The CDR3 sequence is CASRGDSDYGYTF. In DNA form, the CDR3 reads TGTGCCAGCAGGGGAGACAGCGACTATGGCTACACCTTC.

Concerning this clone: The sample contains more than one DNA sequence encoding this CDR3. The J gene is TRBJ2-7, the V gene TRBV27; 9 bases fit TRBD1. This CDR3 is built from 14 residues. The V and J ends lost 5 bases and 3 bases, in that order; junction bases with no gene match: 5. Germline-derived CDR1 and CDR2 are MNHEY and SMNVEV (reference sequence). CDR3 sequence reads: CASSPGTGNYEQYF. CDR3 nucleotides: TGTGCCAGCAGTCCCGGGACAGGGAACTACGAGCAGTACTTC.

This chain uses TRBV28 with TRBJ2-1; TRBD2 agrees at 10 bases. This CDR3 region has 15 residues. The V and J ends lost 2 bases and 9 bases, in that order; junction bases with no gene match: 7. Germline CDR1 reads MDHEN; CDR2 reads SYDVKM. The DNA of the CDR3 is TGTGCCAGCAGTTTACTAGCGGGAGCAATTTCTGAGCAGTTCTTC. Protein: CASSLLAGAISEQFF. Looking up the rest from reference TRBV28 and TRBJ2-1 gives the full variable domain: DVKVTQSSRYLVKRTGEKVFLECVQDMDHENMFWYRQDPGLGLRLIYFSYDVKMKEKGDIPEGYSVSREKKERFSLILESASTNQTSMYLCASSLLAGAISEQFFGPGTRLTVL.

This rearrangement joins TRBV10-3 to TRBJ2-5, with a weak D call TRBD2 (6 bases). There are 14 residues in the CDR3. Trimming pared 1 base from V and 5 bases from J, leaving 11 bases between. Germline V gene sequence: CDR1 ENHRY, CDR2 SYGVKD. The CDR3 region has the DNA TGTGCCATCAGTGAGTTTCGGGGGAAGGAGACCCAGTACTTC. This gives the protein CAISEFRGKETQYF.

The chain combines TRBV30 with TRBJ2-4, with D possibly being TRBD1 (6 bases). Germline assignment: CDR1 GTSNPN and CDR2 SVGIG (reference sequence). The CDR3 has 16 residues. V lost 2 bases and J lost 1, with 15 bases in between. This chain's CDR3 is CAWSSTGRLAKNIQYF. The CDR3 DNA follows: TGTGCCTGGAGTTCGACAGGAAGGTTGGCCAAAAACATTCAGTACTTC.

This sequence joins TRBV4-1 and TRBJ2-7; D is ambiguous. This CDR3 is built from 14 residues. The V end lost 1 base, the J end lost 3 bases, and 10 bases lay between the germline ends. Germline assignment: CDR1 MGHRA and CDR2 YSYEKL. CDR3 in DNA: TGCGCCAGCAGCCAAGGGACCCGAATCTACGAGCAGTACTTC. Amino acid sequence: CASSQGTRIYEQYF.

The rearrangement uses TRBV4-2 and TRBJ2-7; no clear D. The CDR3 is made up of 14 amino acids. CDR1 LGHNA and CDR2 YNFKEQ come from the germline V gene. The ends were cut back, 1 base at V and 4 bases at J, with 11 bases in the middle. The CDR3 DNA reads as TGTGCCAGCAGCCAAGTCGGTCCCTCGTACGAGCAGTACTTC. Amino acid sequence: CASSQVGPSYEQYF.

This rearrangement joins TRBV7-8 to TRBJ2-1, with TRBD1 matching over 9 bases. Trimming removed 7 bases from V and 6 bases from J; junction bases left unmatched: 16. Germline V gene data show CDR1 as SGHVS and CDR2 as FQNEAQ. The length of the CDR3 is 17 residues. CDR3 in amino acids: CASIFGQGSSFGNEQFF. As DNA, the CDR3 is TGTGCCAGCATTTTCGGACAGGGGTCTTCGTTCGGCAATGAGCAGTTCTTC.

The V call is TRBV5-1, the J call TRBJ1-1; D ambiguous. This CDR3 has 15 residues. Trimming removed 4 bases from V and 3 bases from J, with 16 bases in between. Per germline, CDR1 SGHRS and CDR2 YFSETQ. DNA of the CDR3: TGCGCCAGCAGCCCGCGGGCGGGTTGGGACACTGAAGCTTTCTTT. It specifies CASSPRAGWDTEAFF.

The J gene is TRBJ2-7, the V gene TRBV7-9; D might be TRBD1 or TRBD2, each matching 5 bases. The germline V and J ends were trimmed by 2 bases and 6 bases, with 20 bases remaining between them. There are 16 residues in the CDR3. Germline CDR1 SEHNR, CDR2 FQNEAQ (reference sequence). CDR3 protein: CASSLQPQLRGGEQYF. As DNA, the CDR3 is TGTGCCAGCAGCTTACAGCCGCAACTGAGGGGCGGCGAGCAGTACTTC.

This sequence joins TRBV10-1 and TRBJ2-3; D tentatively fits TRBD1 or TRBD2 (5 bases each). The CDR3 spans 15 residues. V lost 2 bases and J 6 bases, leaving 15 bases between the germline ends. Per germline, CDR1 WNHNN and CDR2 SYGVQD (reference sequence). DNA for the CDR3: TGCGCCAGCAGTGAGCTAGCTGGGACCGTCGATACGCAGTATTTT. Encoded protein: CASSELAGTVDTQYF.

CDR3 sequence: CASGAGGLQETQYF. CDR3 coding DNA: TGTGCCAGCGGAGCGGGAGGGCTCCAAGAGACCCAGTACTTC. The chain combines TRBV27 with TRBJ2-5; TRBD2 matches at 10 bases. V lost 8 bases, J lost 1 base, and 4 bases stayed unmatched. This CDR3 has 14 residues. Germline values: CDR1 MNHEY, CDR2 SMNVEV (reference sequence).

V usage is TRBV5-6 and J usage is TRBJ2-7; D remains unclear. The CDR3 extends over 15 amino acids. Germline V gene lookup returns CDR1 SGHDT and CDR2 YYEEEE. Trimming left V 2 bases short and J 3 bases short, with 15 bases between. This chain's CDR3 is CASSFKLPPLYEQYF. The DNA of the CDR3 is TGTGCCAGCAGCTTCAAATTACCCCCCCTCTACGAGCAGTACTTC.

Details on this clone: Other DNA variants within this sample encode the same CDR3. This chain joins TRBV18 and TRBJ1-4; the match to TRBD1 covers 10 bases. J gave up 8 bases and V 6 bases, and 6 bases lay outside the gene matches. Germline assignment: CDR1 KGHSH and CDR2 LQKENI. The CDR3 has 14 amino acids. CDR3 loop: CASSPGTGEEKLFF. In nucleotides, the CDR3 is TGTGCCAGCTCGCCTGGGACAGGGGAAGAAAAACTGTTTTTT.